The next 31 T cell receptor beta chains were all read from a single sample in a study of T cell responses to AZD1222 COVID-19 vaccine. The data were produced by immunoSEQ multiplex PCR, yet TCRdb's version contains in-frame clones alone and is incomplete. The repertoire consists of about 93,000 clones, with nearly 90% occurring once and the leading ten covering around 2.8%. The sample here was peripheral blood, taken on day 0 of MenACWY control vaccination. The receptors derive from an adult in good health.

The chain carries TRBV28 and TRBJ1-5; tentatively, D is TRBD1 (5 bases). Per the germline V gene, CDR1 is MDHEN and CDR2 is SYDVKM. There are 15 residues in the CDR3. Trimming pared 7 bases from V and 4 bases from J, leaving 17 bases between. The CDR3 region has the DNA TGTGCCAGCATTTATGGGAGGGGCCCAAATCAGCCCCAGCATTTT. This encodes CASIYGRGPNQPQHF.

The chain joins TRBV12-3 or TRBV12-4 to TRBJ1-1, with a tentative D call TRBD1 (6 bases). CDR3 size: 13 residues. V gave up 1 base and J gave up 8 bases, with 11 bases separating them. The CDR3 spells CASSLVRQEEAFF. CDR3 nucleotides: TGTGCCAGCAGTTTAGTTCGACAGGAGGAAGCTTTCTTT.

The rearrangement joins TRBV6-6 to TRBJ1-2; D is unclear. Germline V gives CDR1 MNHNY, CDR2 SVGAGI (reference sequence). This CDR3 comprises 13 residues. V was pared by 4 bases and J by 8 bases, with 14 bases between. This chain's CDR3 is CASSSPENPGYTF. The CDR3 nucleotides read TGTGCCAGCAGTTCCCCGGAAAACCCGGGCTACACCTTC.

This chain connects TRBV12-3 or TRBV12-4 to TRBJ1-2; TRBD1 agrees at 7 bases. The junction had 5 bases not matched to a gene; V was cut back by 6 bases and J by 7 bases. The CDR3 consists of 12 residues. CDR3 amino acids: CASRQGVRGYTF. CDR3 coding DNA: TGTGCCAGCAGGCAGGGGGTACGTGGCTACACCTTC.

The chain links TRBV4-1 to TRBJ2-1, with 8 bases that match TRBD2. The CDR3 covers 16 residues. Losses at the gene ends were 4 bases for V and 7 bases for J; bases not matched to a gene: 12. From germline, CDR1 is MGHRA and CDR2 YSYEKL. CDR3 amino acids: CASSPSSGTSSNEQFF. DNA for the CDR3: TGCGCCAGCAGCCCAAGCTCCGGGACTAGTAGTAATGAGCAGTTCTTC.

This rearrangement joins TRBV10-1 to TRBJ1-1; D gene ambiguous. The CDR3 runs to 16 residues. The V and J ends lost 8 bases and 4 bases respectively, with 23 bases between them. Germline V gene sequence: CDR1 WNHNN, CDR2 SYGVQD (reference sequence). DNA of the CDR3: TGCGCCAGCCAGACGACATCCCCTGGAGGTGGCACTGAAGCTTTCTTT. Its protein product is CASQTTSPGGGTEAFF.

V usage is TRBV30 and J usage is TRBJ2-5; TRBD2 is a possible D gene (7 bases). The CDR3 covers 14 residues. Germline assignment: CDR1 GTSNPN and CDR2 SVGIG (reference sequence). Trimming took off 4 bases at V and 4 bases at J, with 16 bases between the two ends. Here the CDR3 DNA reads TGTGCCTGGACGTGGGGGGGCCCGACAGAGACCCAGTACTTC. This encodes CAWTWGGPTETQYF.

This clone appeared a single time. The V call is TRBV13, the J call TRBJ1-1, with D unclear. Germline CDR1 is PRHDT and CDR2 is FYEKMQ (reference sequence). V was shortened by 1 base and J by 6 bases, with 18 bases between the two germline ends. This CDR3 has 16 amino acids. CDR3 nucleotide sequence: TGTGCCAGCAGCTTAGATAGCGTGGGCCGGGAGGCTGAAGCTTTCTTT. Translation gives CASSLDSVGREAEAFF.

V and J are TRBV2 and TRBJ1-3, with a possible D match to TRBD1 (6 bases). CDR1 is SNHLY and CDR2 is FYNNEI in the germline V gene. The length of the CDR3 is 14 residues. The V gene lost 8 bases and the J gene lost 5 bases, with 16 bases spanning the gap. The CDR3 region has the DNA TGTGCCAGCGCTCTTAGGGGGGGCCGAAACACCATATATTTT. This gives the protein CASALRGGRNTIYF.

The sample holds a few counts of this clone. V usage is TRBV29-1 and J usage is TRBJ2-2; D is unresolved. The CDR3 has 14 residues. Germline CDR1 and CDR2: SQVTM and ANQGSEA. The germline V and J ends were trimmed by 5 bases and 0 bases, with 10 bases remaining between them. CDR3 coding DNA: TGCAGCGTTTTAATAGGCGCGAACACCGGGGAGCTGTTTTTT. Translation: CSVLIGANTGELFF.

The rearrangement uses TRBV7-9 and TRBJ2-7; D possibly corresponds to TRBD2 (6 bases). The CDR3 is 12 amino acids. Germline CDR1 reads SEHNR; CDR2 reads FQNEAQ (reference sequence). V lost 5 bases, J lost 7 bases, and 12 bases lay in between. The CDR3 is CASSQDGGEQYF. CDR3 coding DNA: TGTGCCAGCAGCCAAGATGGAGGGGAGCAGTACTTC.

The chain recombines TRBV30 with TRBJ2-7; D unclear. Between the trimmed V and J ends, which lost 3 bases and 0 bases, there was a span of 6 bases. Germline V lookup: CDR1 GTSNPN, CDR2 SVGIG (reference sequence). The CDR3 loop spans 12 amino acids. In DNA form, the CDR3 reads TGTGCCTGGAGATTCAGCTCCTACGAGCAGTACTTC. Residues: CAWRFSSYEQYF.

The J gene is TRBJ1-1, the V gene TRBV7-8; TRBD1 is a possible D gene (6 bases). V lost 1 base and J lost 2, with 14 bases in between. The germline gives CDR1 SGHVS, CDR2 FQNEAQ. The CDR3 length is 16 residues. CDR3 nucleotide sequence: TGTGCCAGCAGCTTAGTTACCGGACAGACTAACACTGAAGCTTTCTTT. Its protein is CASSLVTGQTNTEAFF.

The chain combines TRBV27 with TRBJ2-2; D not certain. V was clipped by 5 bases and J by 2 bases, with 9 bases between them. Germline CDR1 is MNHEY and CDR2 is SMNVEV (reference sequence). CDR3 length equals 14 residues. This CDR3 is CASSTLANTGELFF. CDR3 nucleotides: TGTGCCAGCAGTACCCTCGCCAACACCGGGGAGCTGTTTTTT.

The genes are TRBV5-1 and TRBJ2-1; D is tentatively TRBD1 or TRBD2 (5 bases each). The V gene lost 3 bases and the J gene lost 7 bases, with 14 bases spanning the gap. Germline V CDR1 and CDR2: SGHRS, YFSETQ. This CDR3 comprises 14 residues. The CDR3, as DNA: TGCGCCAGCAGCTCCGGGACGTCGGGGAATGAGCAGTTCTTC. This codes for CASSSGTSGNEQFF.

In DNA form, the CDR3 reads TGCGCCAGCAGCTTGGGGGGGTCGGCAAATCAGCCCCAGCATTTT. Its translation is CASSLGGSANQPQHF. The genes are TRBV5-1 and TRBJ1-5; tentative D call: TRBD1 (5 bases). The germline V gene has CDR1 SGHRS and CDR2 YFSETQ. V lost 0 bases and J 4 bases, leaving 11 bases between the germline ends. This CDR3 comprises 15 residues.

This chain uses TRBV11-3 with TRBJ2-7; D perhaps matches TRBD2 (6 bases). This CDR3 is built from 15 residues. Germline values: CDR1 SGHNT, CDR2 YENEEA. The ends were cut back, 6 bases at V and 4 bases at J, with 19 bases in the middle. CDR3 sequence: CASSQAQGGEYEQYF. The CDR3 bases are TGTGCCAGCAGTCAGGCGCAGGGCGGGGAATACGAGCAGTACTTC.

The chain joins TRBV2 to TRBJ1-1, with D possibly matching TRBD1 (5 bases). CDR3 length equals 15 residues. Germline values: CDR1 SNHLY, CDR2 FYNNEI. V was cut by 5 bases and J by 4 bases, with 17 bases left in between. The CDR3: CASSRGPKGSTEAFF. In DNA, the CDR3 is TGTGCCAGCAGTCGTGGACCCAAGGGGTCCACTGAAGCTTTCTTT.

This chain links TRBV7-3 with TRBJ2-5; 7 bases agree with TRBD2. This CDR3 contains 13 residues. Germline CDR1 SGHTA, CDR2 FQGTGA. The junction had 3 bases not matched to a gene; V was cut back by 5 bases and J by 3 bases. CDR3 region: CASSHRGEETQYF. CDR3 coding DNA: TGTGCCAGCAGCCATCGGGGGGAAGAGACCCAGTACTTC.

V gene TRBV10-2 combines with J gene TRBJ2-5; D may be TRBD2 (6 bases). The CDR3 runs to 14 residues. The germline V gene has CDR1 WSHSY and CDR2 SAAADI. Trimming removed 7 bases at V and 2 bases at J, with 14 bases between. The CDR3 is CASMEPGLQETQYF. The CDR3 DNA is TGCGCCAGCATGGAACCGGGACTGCAAGAGACCCAGTACTTC.

This chain links TRBV24-1 with TRBJ2-1; D not certain. The V gene's germline CDR1 is KGHDR and CDR2 SFDVKD. This CDR3 spans 16 amino acids. Trimming left V 0 bases short and J 0 bases short, with 8 bases between. The CDR3 DNA is TGTGCCACCAGTGATTTGTATACCTACTCCTACAATGAGCAGTTCTTC. Translated, it gives CATSDLYTYSYNEQFF.

J is TRBJ1-2 and V is TRBV4-1; D uncertain. The CDR3 runs to 14 residues. Germline V gives CDR1 MGHRA, CDR2 YSYEKL. The germline V and J ends were trimmed by 1 base and 8 bases, with 14 bases remaining between them. DNA of the CDR3: TGCGCCAGCAGCCAAGGGGCCGCGACGAGGGGCTACACCTTC. Protein sequence: CASSQGAATRGYTF.

The rearrangement joins TRBV18 to TRBJ2-4; D is undetermined. The germline V gene encodes CDR1 KGHSH and CDR2 LQKENI. Trimming took off 2 bases at V and 0 bases at J, with 8 bases between the two ends. CDR3 length: 15 amino acids. CDR3 nucleotides: TGTGCCAGCTCACCAGTTCAGAGAGCCAAAAACATTCAGTACTTC. This codes for CASSPVQRAKNIQYF.

V and J are TRBV10-3 and TRBJ1-5; 9 bases map to TRBD1. The germline V gene has CDR1 ENHRY and CDR2 SYGVKD. Trimming at V came to 10 bases and at J to 3 bases, leaving 7 bases not matched to a gene. The CDR3 is 14 amino acids. The CDR3, as DNA: TGTGCCAGTAAGGGGACAGGGAACAATCAGCCCCAGCATTTT. Its translation is CASKGTGNNQPQHF.

The chain is built from TRBV2 and TRBJ1-6; D is unclear. CDR1 is SNHLY and CDR2 is FYNNEI in the germline V gene. V was trimmed by 7 bases and J by 0 bases, leaving 10 bases between them. The CDR3 loop spans 15 amino acids. Here the CDR3 reads CASIAQSSYNSPLHF. The CDR3 nucleotides read TGTGCCAGCATCGCCCAGAGCTCCTATAATTCACCCCTCCACTTT.

The chain employs TRBV7-2 and TRBJ2-7; TRBD2 might be the D (5 bases). V shed 4 bases and J shed 6 bases, with 13 bases lying between them. This CDR3 comprises 13 residues. Germline V lookup: CDR1 SGHTA, CDR2 FQGNSA. The CDR3 DNA reads TGTGCCAGCAGCTCGGACGGGGATGGCGAGCAGTACTTC. As protein: CASSSDGDGEQYF.

J is TRBJ2-7 and V is TRBV27; 12 bases agree with TRBD1. CDR1 is MNHEY, CDR2 SMNVEV, per germline (reference sequence). This CDR3 comprises 16 residues. V was pared by 6 bases and J by 3 bases, with 9 bases of the junction left unmatched. The CDR3 protein is CASRSGTGGLDYEQYF. The CDR3 DNA is TGTGCCAGCAGGTCGGGGACAGGGGGCTTGGACTACGAGCAGTACTTC.

The DNA for the CDR3 is TGTGCCAGCAGCCCCCCAGAGGGACAGAGATCCTACGAGCAGTACTTC. It encodes CASSPPEGQRSYEQYF. The genes are TRBV7-2 and TRBJ2-7; TRBD1 aligns across 7 bases. V gave up 5 bases and J gave up 1 base; unmatched junction bases: 11. The CDR3 spans 16 residues. From germline, CDR1 is SGHTA and CDR2 FQGNSA.

This chain links TRBV29-1 with TRBJ2-4; no definite D call. CDR1 SQVTM and CDR2 ANQGSEA come from the germline V gene. The CDR3 covers 14 residues. Trimming stripped 6 bases from V and 0 bases from J, with 12 bases between. The CDR3 region is CSVQTSVAKNIQYF. DNA of the CDR3: TGCAGCGTCCAAACCTCAGTAGCCAAAAACATTCAGTACTTC.

V and J are TRBV3-1 (or the pseudogene TRBV3-2) and TRBJ2-3; D possibly corresponds to TRBD1 (6 bases). The CDR3 loop spans 15 amino acids. Germline lookup yields CDR1 LGHDT and CDR2 YNNKEL (reference sequence). Trimming took 2 bases from V and 3 from J, leaving 12 bases between them. CDR3 in DNA: TGTGCCAGCAGCCAAATAGGTCAGGGGACAGATACGCAGTATTTT. Amino acids: CASSQIGQGTDTQYF.

The gene calls are TRBV5-4 and TRBJ2-7; 9 positions match TRBD2. The junction had 6 bases not matched to a gene; V was cut back by 0 bases and J by 5 bases. Germline V gene lookup returns CDR1 SGHNT and CDR2 YYREEE (reference sequence). The CDR3 length is 15 residues. CDR3 in DNA: TGTGCCAGCAGCTTGGTCGCGGGGGGGAGACACGAGCAGTACTTC. This gives the protein CASSLVAGGRHEQYF.